Below are 3 T cell receptor beta chains sequenced from a single sample in a study of regulatory T cells. Notes on the study in general: Compared with autologous conventional CD4+ cells and control regulatory cells, CD3G-deficient regulatory T cells showed reduced diversity.

The primer mix had 52 TRBV and 13 TRBJ primers. The repertoire was sequenced with immunoSEQ multiplex PCR; TCRdb's copy has only in-frame clones and lacks some. The sample yields about 3,900 clones, 75% to 95% seen once. These TCRs are of unknown antigen specificity. Sequencing was carried out using CD4+ Tregs sorted from blood. The receptors stem from a child aged 2 to 15 with CD3G deficiency.

There are a few counts of this clone. This rearrangement joins TRBV19 to TRBJ2-1; no firm D call. Trimming removed 4 bases from V and 5 bases from J, with 12 bases in between. The germline V gene encodes CDR1 LNHDA and CDR2 SQIVND (reference sequence). This CDR3 is built from 14 residues. In DNA, the CDR3 is TGTGCCAGTAGTAGTCTCGGCGGTAACAATGAGCAGTTCTTC. Its protein product is CASSSLGGNNEQFF. The complete variable domain, with remaining parts taken from reference TRBV19 and TRBJ2-1, reads DGGITQSPKYLFRKEGQNVTLSCEQNLNHDAMYWYRQDPGQGLRLIYYSQIVNDFQKGDIAEGYSVSREKKESFPLTVTSAQKNPTAFYLCASSSLGGNNEQFFGPGTRLTVL.

The chain combines TRBV28 with TRBJ1-2; 8 bases map to TRBD1. With V trimmed by 6 bases and J by 2 bases, 20 bases remained unmatched. Germline V gene lookup returns CDR1 MDHEN and CDR2 SYDVKM. The CDR3 has 19 amino acids. CDR3 sequence (DNA): TGTGCCAGCAGCTCAACATCGGGAACTACAGGGGGGAAAAACTATGGCTACACCTTC. Amino acid sequence: CASSSTSGTTGGKNYGYTF.

The gene calls are TRBV6-1 and TRBJ1-6; D gene unclear. The CDR3 has 14 residues. V was pared by 4 bases and J by 5 bases, with 9 bases between. CDR1 is MNHNS and CDR2 is SASEGT in the germline V gene. CDR3 coding DNA: TGTGCCAGCAGTGCTTCGGGGAATAATTCACCCCTCCACTTT. Amino acid sequence: CASSASGNNSPLHF.